Listed below are T cell receptor beta chains from one sample, sequenced in a study of blood T cell repertoires in COVID-19. Sequencing used immunoSEQ multiplex PCR; TCRdb keeps in-frame clones, though not all of them. The table shows over 300,000 clones, with almost 90% occurring only once. Specimen: peripheral blood. The receptor source for this set is a man younger than 35 with active or convalescent COVID-19. Each CDR3 is given with its conserved first and last residue. The order of the fields is D gene, V gene, clone size, J gene, CDR3 protein, CDR3 DNA. The D gene is left open where the match is weak. Some rows mark clone size as missing; the rest say once, few, many or name a class of expanded clone.

>NA|TRBV29-1|NA|TRBJ1-1
CSVEILNTEAFF
TGCAGCGTTGAAATTCTTAACACTGAAGCTTTCTTT
>NA|TRBV2|NA|TRBJ1-2
CASSGQEYGYTF
TGTGCCAGCAGTGGACAGGAGTATGGCTACACCTTC
>NA|TRBV5-1|NA|TRBJ1-4
CASSLTGSDEKLFF
TGCGCCAGCAGCTTAACAGGGAGTGATGAAAAACTGTTTTTT
>NA|TRBV28|NA|TRBJ2-7
CASSLPEGTEQYF
TGTGCCAGCAGTCTACCTGAGGGTACCGAGCAGTACTTC
>NA|TRBV9|once|TRBJ2-7
CASSVGAGSSYEQYF
TGTGCCAGCAGCGTAGGGGCGGGGAGCTCCTACGAGCAGTACTTC
>NA|TRBV6-5|NA|TRBJ1-3
CASSYTGSGNTIYF
TGTGCCAGCAGTTACACGGGGAGCGGAAACACCATATATTTT
>NA|TRBV10-3|NA|TRBJ2-7
CAISESRNTVDSYEQYF
TGTGCCATCAGTGAGTCAAGGAATACAGTAGACTCCTACGAGCAGTACTTC
>NA|TRBV3-1/TRBV3-2|once|TRBJ1-1
CASSQDRARTEAFF
TGTGCCAGCAGCCAAGACAGGGCCCGAACTGAAGCTTTCTTT
>TRBD1|TRBV7-6|NA|TRBJ1-1
CASSSWDRVSVNTEAFF
TGTGCCAGCAGCAGCTGGGACAGGGTATCGGTAAACACTGAAGCTTTCTTT
>TRBD1|TRBV28|NA|TRBJ1-3
CASSPGQGAPGNTIYF
TGTGCCAGCAGTCCGGGACAGGGGGCGCCTGGAAACACCATATATTTT
>TRBD2|TRBV7-2|NA|TRBJ2-7
CASSLVLREGYEQYF
TGTGCCAGCAGCTTAGTGTTGCGGGAGGGATACGAGCAGTACTTC
>NA|TRBV27|NA|TRBJ2-7
CASSYDYGGTYEQYF
TGTGCCAGCAGTTATGACTACGGCGGCACCTACGAGCAGTACTTC
>NA|TRBV28|NA|TRBJ1-6
CASSFRTLRRNNSPLHF
TGTGCCAGCAGTTTTCGAACCTTGCGAAGAAATAATTCACCCCTCCACTTT